The clone carrying this TCR beta chain was observed a handful of times. The entry originates in a study of memory CD4+ T cells and cytomegalovirus serostatus. The sort gate was single viable CD3+CD4+CD8-CD45RO+ cells for memory CD4+ T cells. Donors' CMV status reflects serum IgG against pp150, pp28, p38, p52. Libraries were prepared by immunoSEQ multiplex PCR; TCRdb keeps only in-frame clonotypes and omits some of them. The repertoire holds about 58,000 clones, with more than 65% as singletons. This CDR3 has 14 residues. From germline, CDR1 is SEHNR and CDR2 FQNEAQ (reference sequence). The V gene lost 1 base and the J gene lost 4 bases, with 10 bases spanning the gap.

The TCR sequence derives from an adult in good health and CMV-seronegative. Some clones in this sample may be carry-over from other donors' samples. Specimen: memory CD4+ T cells from blood. The gene calls are TRBV7-9 and TRBJ1-1; no clear D. The CDR3 region is CASSLVEGGTEAFF. The CDR3 region has the DNA TGTGCCAGCAGCTTAGTCGAGGGAGGCACTGAAGCTTTCTTT.